This T cell receptor (beta chain) was found in a study of human T cells and chemical hapten exposure. This clonotype appeared many times. No antigen is known for it. Trimming left V 2 bases short and J 5 bases short, with 15 bases between. The V gene's germline CDR1 is SGHVS and CDR2 FNYEAQ. The CDR3 spans 15 residues. Time point specified: patch test 2, 6 weeks after DPC sensitization. Treatment defined: therapeutic diphenylcyclopropenone sensitization with weekly scalp DPC. Study-wide findings and caveats: Alopecia affected the donors, so their immune response may differ from healthy people's.

TCRdb reprocessed the RACE reads via MiXCR and lists one record per CDR3 protein. This sample has roughly 69,000 distinct CDR3 sequences, with 10% found just once. This clonotype was sampled from a woman in her forties or fifties with alopecia areata. Some clones in this sample may be carry-over from other donors' samples. This chain uses TRBV7-6 with TRBJ2-5, with D possibly being TRBD1 or TRBD2 (6 bases each). The specimen comprised whole blood, sampled in connection with sensitization to the hapten diphenylcyclopropenone (DPC). The CDR3 is CASSLRLGGAETQYF. CDR3 DNA: TGTGCCAGCAGCTTAAGGTTGGGGGGCGCTGAGACCCAGTACTTC. The full variable domain, its missing parts supplied by reference TRBV7-6 and TRBJ2-5, is GAGVSQSPRYKVTKRGQDVALRCDPISGHVSLYWYRQALGQGPEFLTYFNYEAQQDKSGLPNDRFSAERPEGSISTLTIQRTEQRDSAMYRCASSLRLGGAETQYFGPGTRLLVL.